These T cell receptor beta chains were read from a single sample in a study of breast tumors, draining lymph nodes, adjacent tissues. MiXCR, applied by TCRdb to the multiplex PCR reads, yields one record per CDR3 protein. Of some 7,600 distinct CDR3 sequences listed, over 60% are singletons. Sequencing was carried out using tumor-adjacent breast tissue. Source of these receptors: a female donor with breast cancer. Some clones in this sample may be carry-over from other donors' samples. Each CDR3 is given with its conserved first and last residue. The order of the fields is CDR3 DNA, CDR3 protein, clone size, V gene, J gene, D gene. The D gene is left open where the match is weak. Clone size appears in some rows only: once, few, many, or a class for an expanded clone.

cdr3_nt: TGTGCCACCAGCTATGTCGGGACTAGGCTGTACAATGAGCAGTTCTTC
cdr3_aa: CATSYVGTRLYNEQFF
clone_size: NA
v_call: TRBV15
j_call: TRBJ2-1
d_call: TRBD2

cdr3_nt: TGTGCCAGCAGCGCCGATGGGACAGGGTATGGCTACACCTTC
cdr3_aa: CASSADGTGYGYTF
clone_size: NA
v_call: TRBV9
j_call: TRBJ1-2
d_call: TRBD1

cdr3_nt: TGTGCCACCAGTGATTTGGCACGGAGTACGCAGTATTTT
cdr3_aa: CATSDLARSTQYF
clone_size: NA
v_call: TRBV24-1
j_call: TRBJ2-3
d_call: NA

cdr3_nt: TGTGCCAGCAGCTTGTTCGCTAGCTCCTACAATGAGCAGTTCTTC
cdr3_aa: CASSLFASSYNEQFF
clone_size: NA
v_call: TRBV7-2
j_call: TRBJ2-1
d_call: NA

cdr3_nt: TGTGCCAGCAGCGAAGACCTCCGGGACTCTGAGCAGTTCTTC
cdr3_aa: CASSEDLRDSEQFF
clone_size: medium-sized
v_call: TRBV9
j_call: TRBJ2-1
d_call: NA

cdr3_nt: TGCGCCAGCAGTGAAGGTAGCGGGAGTAACATTCAGTACTTC
cdr3_aa: CASSEGSGSNIQYF
clone_size: many
v_call: TRBV10-2
j_call: TRBJ2-4
d_call: TRBD2

cdr3_nt: TGTGCCAGCAGCCGCGACAGCTCCTACGAGCAGTACTTC
cdr3_aa: CASSRDSSYEQYF
clone_size: NA
v_call: TRBV7-6
j_call: TRBJ2-7
d_call: NA

cdr3_nt: TGCAGTGCTCAATTGACAGGGCGGGACTATGGCTACACCTTC
cdr3_aa: CSAQLTGRDYGYTF
clone_size: NA
v_call: TRBV20-1
j_call: TRBJ1-2
d_call: TRBD1

cdr3_nt: TGCAGCGTTGTTTTCCCCGCAGATACGCAGTATTTT
cdr3_aa: CSVVFPADTQYF
clone_size: NA
v_call: TRBV29-1
j_call: TRBJ2-3
d_call: NA

cdr3_nt: TGTGCCAGCAGCTTTTCTAGCGGAAACACAGATACGCAGTATTTT
cdr3_aa: CASSFSSGNTDTQYF
clone_size: NA
v_call: TRBV7-8
j_call: TRBJ2-3
d_call: TRBD2

cdr3_nt: TGTGCCAGTAGTATAGGCGGGACAGCCTACAATGAGCAGTTCTTC
cdr3_aa: CASSIGGTAYNEQFF
clone_size: NA
v_call: TRBV19
j_call: TRBJ2-1
d_call: NA